One sample yielded the 30 T cell receptor beta chains listed below, sequenced in a study of T cell responses to AZD1222 COVID-19 vaccine. The table came from immunoSEQ multiplex PCR; TCRdb's copy has only in-frame clones and leaves some out. The sample lists 110,000 or so clones, 70% to 90% occurring once. Sample: peripheral blood, taken on day 0 of AZD1222 vaccination. Receptors originate from an adult in good health.

This clone was found once. This chain joins TRBV12-3 or TRBV12-4 and TRBJ2-7; D assignment may be TRBD1 or TRBD2 (5 bases each). The V end lost 1 base, the J end lost 3 bases, and 7 bases lay between the germline ends. This CDR3 comprises 13 residues. In DNA, the CDR3 is TGTGCCAGCAGTTTAGGAGGGGTCTACGAGCAGTACTTC. This gives the protein CASSLGGVYEQYF.

This sequence joins TRBV6-5 and TRBJ1-2, with D possibly TRBD1 on 5 matching bases. V lost 7 bases, J lost 7 bases, and 19 bases lay in between. The germline gives CDR1 MNHEY, CDR2 SVGAGI. The CDR3 is 14 amino acids. CDR3: CASTKDLTGGGYTF. CDR3 DNA sequence: TGTGCCAGCACGAAGGACTTGACTGGGGGTGGCTACACCTTC.

V usage is TRBV20-1 and J usage is TRBJ2-3; tentative D call: TRBD2 (5 bases). The CDR3 has 13 residues. Trimming removed 3 bases at V and 3 bases at J, with 10 bases between. Germline loops: CDR1 DFQATT, CDR2 SNEGSKA (reference sequence). CDR3 residues: CSASNGGTDTQYF. Written as DNA, the CDR3 is TGCAGTGCTAGTAACGGAGGAACAGATACGCAGTATTTT.

The gene calls are TRBV18 and TRBJ2-7, with no clear D. The V and J ends lost 0 bases and 1 base respectively, with 13 bases between them. The CDR3 totals 16 residues. Germline CDR1 reads KGHSH; CDR2 reads LQKENI. In DNA form, the CDR3 reads TGTGCCAGCTCACCACCGGGCGTCAGTAATTCCTACGAGCAGTACTTC. The encoded protein is CASSPPGVSNSYEQYF.

This chain links TRBV24-1 with TRBJ2-1; 9 nucleotides line up with TRBD1. This CDR3 has 19 residues. From germline, CDR1 is KGHDR and CDR2 SFDVKD. Germline trimming cut 4 bases from V and 0 bases from J; bases unmatched to any gene: 12. The chain's CDR3 is CATSDPGQGSKSSYNEQFF. In DNA, the CDR3 is TGTGCCACCAGTGACCCGGGACAGGGTTCCAAGAGCTCCTACAATGAGCAGTTCTTC.

This rearrangement joins TRBV10-3 to TRBJ1-3; D gene ambiguous. V lost 3 bases and J 0 bases, leaving 6 bases between the germline ends. The germline gives CDR1 ENHRY, CDR2 SYGVKD. This CDR3 region has 14 residues. In DNA, the CDR3 is TGTGCCATCAGTGATGACAACTCTGGAAACACCATATATTTT. Translated, it gives CAISDDNSGNTIYF.

CDR3 sequence (DNA): TGTGCCAGCAGCTTAGAGCGAGGGGCTCGGGATGGCTACACCTTC. Amino acids: CASSLERGARDGYTF. The chain recombines TRBV11-3 with TRBJ1-2; tentatively, D is TRBD1 (5 bases). The CDR3 loop spans 15 amino acids. Trimming left V 0 bases short and J 6 bases short, with 14 bases between. Per germline, CDR1 SGHNT and CDR2 YENEEA.

The CDR3 loop is CASSEGGSNYGYTF. CDR3 DNA: TGTGCCAGCAGTGAAGGAGGATCTAACTATGGCTACACCTTC. V usage is TRBV6-1 and J usage is TRBJ1-2; D is unresolved. V was cut by 1 base and J by 0 bases, with 6 bases left in between. The CDR3 runs 14 residues. Germline values: CDR1 MNHNS, CDR2 SASEGT.

The chain recombines TRBV6-6 with TRBJ1-5; the D is unclear. CDR1 and CDR2 from the germline V gene are MNHNY and SVGAGI (reference sequence). The CDR3 runs to 15 residues. Trimming removed 0 bases from V and 4 bases from J, with 10 bases in between. This CDR3 is CASSYSSLENQPQHF. CDR3 nucleotide sequence: TGTGCCAGCAGTTACTCGTCTCTTGAGAATCAGCCCCAGCATTTT.

The J gene is TRBJ2-7, the V gene TRBV7-2, with D maybe TRBD1 (6 bases). CDR1 SGHTA and CDR2 FQGNSA come from the germline V gene. The length of the CDR3 is 13 residues. Trimming took off 8 bases at V and 1 base at J, with 12 bases between the two ends. The CDR3 reads CASRRTGSYEQYF. The CDR3 DNA sequence: TGTGCCAGCCGTAGAACAGGGTCCTACGAGCAGTACTTC.

The chain has TRBV5-1 and TRBJ2-2, with D possibly called TRBD1 or TRBD2 (6 bases each). V was trimmed by 7 bases and J by 0 bases, leaving 16 bases between them. Germline loops: CDR1 SGHRS, CDR2 YFSETQ. The CDR3 length is 16 residues. The DNA for the CDR3 is TGCGCCAGCCGAACCGGGGGCACTACGAACACCGGGGAGCTGTTTTTT. Translating it yields CASRTGGTTNTGELFF.

This clone was counted once. J is TRBJ2-7 and V is TRBV5-5; D is perhaps TRBD2 (5 bases). CDR3 length: 13 residues. V was clipped by 2 bases and J by 7 bases, with 13 bases between them. Looked up from germline, CDR1 is SGHKS and CDR2 is YYEKEE (reference sequence). The CDR3 here is CASSFRLAGEQYF. The CDR3 DNA follows: TGTGCCAGCAGCTTTAGGCTAGCCGGGGAGCAGTACTTC.

The rearrangement links TRBV6-5 to TRBJ2-1, with TRBD2 as a possible D gene (6 bases). This CDR3 has 11 residues. Per the germline V gene, CDR1 is MNHEY and CDR2 is SVGAGI. V was cut by 8 bases and J by 10 bases, with 12 bases left in between. In DNA form, the CDR3 reads TGTGCCAGCCATATCGCGGGAGAGCAGTTCTTC. It yields the protein CASHIAGEQFF.

The chain uses TRBV27 and TRBJ1-4, with 8 bases aligning to TRBD1. The germline gives CDR1 MNHEY, CDR2 SMNVEV (reference sequence). This CDR3 comprises 14 residues. With V trimmed by 3 bases and J by 7 bases, 4 bases remained unmatched. CDR3 sequence (DNA): TGTGCCAGCAGTTTGGACCAGGGGGCTGAAAAACTGTTTTTT. It specifies CASSLDQGAEKLFF.

V usage is TRBV3-1 (or the pseudogene TRBV3-2) and J usage is TRBJ2-7, with 16 bases aligning to TRBD2. Germline V gene sequence: CDR1 LGHDT, CDR2 YNNKEL (reference sequence). The CDR3 runs to 18 residues. Unmatched junction bases numbered 11, after V lost 7 bases and J lost 2 bases. The CDR3 sequence: CASKGTSGGAFATYEQYF. CDR3 DNA sequence: TGTGCCAGCAAAGGGACTAGCGGGGGGGCATTCGCGACCTACGAGCAGTACTTC.

This chain connects TRBV7-6 to TRBJ2-7, with D possibly being TRBD2 (6 bases). This CDR3 has 14 residues. Trimming stripped 4 bases from V and 3 bases from J, with 13 bases between. CDR1 SGHVS and CDR2 FNYEAQ come from the germline V gene. CDR3 region: CASSSRDLIYEQYF. In DNA, the CDR3 is TGTGCCAGCAGCTCCCGGGACTTAATCTACGAGCAGTACTTC.

J is TRBJ1-6 and V is TRBV4-2; the D gene is possibly TRBD1 (6 bases). CDR3 length: 16 amino acids. Trimming took 0 bases from V and 8 from J, leaving 14 bases between them. Germline V gene lookup returns CDR1 LGHNA and CDR2 YNFKEQ. The CDR3 loop reads CASSQDRGRGDSPLHF. CDR3 sequence (DNA): TGTGCCAGCAGCCAAGATCGAGGCAGGGGTGATTCACCCCTCCACTTT.

The chain links TRBV7-8 to TRBJ2-3; D ambiguous. This CDR3 region has 15 residues. In germline, CDR1 is SGHVS, CDR2 FQNEAQ. V was cut by 1 base and J by 4 bases, with 12 bases left in between. CDR3 nucleotide sequence: TGTGCCAGCAGCTTAGGGCCCAATGGCGCAGATACGCAGTATTTT. Its protein is CASSLGPNGADTQYF.

This rearrangement joins TRBV30 to TRBJ2-7; 9 positions match TRBD1. CDR1 and CDR2 (germline): GTSNPN, SVGIG (reference sequence). J was trimmed by 2 bases and V by 4 bases; bases with no gene match: 6. The CDR3 loop spans 14 amino acids. The CDR3 region is CAWKEDRGPYEQYF. Here the CDR3 DNA reads TGTGCCTGGAAAGAGGACAGGGGACCCTACGAGCAGTACTTC.

CDR3 DNA: TGTGCCAGCAGCTTGACAGGGCCCAGGACTAGCGGGAGCACAGATACGCAGTATTTT. This codes for CASSLTGPRTSGSTDTQYF. This sequence joins TRBV7-2 and TRBJ2-3, with TRBD2 matching over 11 bases. The length of the CDR3 is 19 residues. Germline V CDR1 and CDR2: SGHTA, FQGNSA. J gave up 0 bases and V 3 bases, and 11 bases lay outside the gene matches.

The chain combines TRBV7-9 with TRBJ1-3; no clear D. The germline V gene has CDR1 SEHNR and CDR2 FQNEAQ (reference sequence). V was trimmed by 8 bases and J by 0 bases, leaving 11 bases between them. This CDR3 region has 14 residues. The DNA of the CDR3 is TGTGCCAGCTATTGGGGATCCTCTGGAAACACCATATATTTT. Translation gives CASYWGSSGNTIYF.

This sequence joins TRBV7-2 and TRBJ2-3; D gene unclear. Trimming stripped 1 base from V and 5 bases from J, with 10 bases between. The CDR3 covers 14 residues. Germline loops: CDR1 SGHTA, CDR2 FQGNSA. DNA of the CDR3: TGTGCCAGCAGCTTAGATGGAGTCCTAGATACGCAGTATTTT. It encodes CASSLDGVLDTQYF.

The CDR3 bases are TGTGCCAGCAGTGAAATGATAACAGGCGCGAACACCGGGGAGCTGTTTTTT. Residues: CASSEMITGANTGELFF. The gene calls are TRBV2 and TRBJ2-2, with a possible D match to TRBD1 (5 bases). Germline V gene sequence: CDR1 SNHLY, CDR2 FYNNEI. The CDR3 extends over 17 amino acids. The V and J ends lost 2 bases and 0 bases respectively, with 13 bases between them.

This clone was picked up one time. This chain uses TRBV28 with TRBJ1-5; D remains unclear. Trimming pared 5 bases from V and 2 bases from J, leaving 7 bases between. The CDR3 runs 13 residues. CDR1 and CDR2 (germline): MDHEN, SYDVKM. CDR3 amino acids: CASSGPGNQPQHF. CDR3 coding DNA: TGTGCCAGCAGTGGGCCCGGCAATCAGCCCCAGCATTTT.

The chain uses TRBV11-3 and TRBJ1-1, with a possible D match to TRBD1 (6 bases). The CDR3 spans 13 residues. V dropped 5 bases and J dropped 4 bases, with 11 bases sitting between them. The V gene's germline CDR1 is SGHNT and CDR2 YENEEA. For the CDR3, the DNA is TGTGCCAGCAGCATCAACAGGGTCACTGAAGCTTTCTTT. Translated: CASSINRVTEAFF.

The V call is TRBV6-5, the J call TRBJ2-1, with 8 bases fitting TRBD1. The CDR3 contains 15 residues. Germline CDR1 and CDR2: MNHEY and SVGAGI. The V and J ends lost 9 bases and 7 bases, in that order; junction bases with no gene match: 14. CDR3 region: CASSRTGQAANEQFF. In DNA, the CDR3 is TGTGCCAGTTCAAGAACGGGACAGGCGGCTAATGAGCAGTTCTTC.

This clone appeared a few times. The chain is built from TRBV5-3 and TRBJ1-6; D remains ambiguous. TRBV5-3 belongs to the ORF category, with a function that is uncertain. CDR3 size: 15 residues. V was shortened by 1 base and J by 8 bases, with 13 bases between the two germline ends. The CDR3, as DNA: TGTGCCAGAAGCTTGATGGAGGTCAGAGATTCACCCCTCCACTTT. Encoded protein: CARSLMEVRDSPLHF.

This clone occurred once. The rearrangement uses TRBV11-2 and TRBJ1-2; D might be TRBD1 (6 bases). Germline CDR1 reads SGHAT; CDR2 reads FQNNGV. Trimming stripped 1 base from V and 0 bases from J, with 21 bases between. This CDR3 is built from 19 residues. The chain's CDR3 is CASSLGAGTLRPSNYGYTF. As DNA, the CDR3 is TGTGCCAGCAGCTTAGGCGCCGGGACACTTCGTCCCTCTAACTATGGCTACACCTTC.

The chain links TRBV15 to TRBJ1-1, with 7 bases fitting TRBD1. V lost 8 bases, J lost 2 bases, and 5 bases stayed unmatched. This CDR3 has 13 residues. The germline V gene encodes CDR1 LNHNV and CDR2 YYDKDF (reference sequence). CDR3 sequence: CATAGGSNTEAFF. The DNA for the CDR3 is TGTGCCACCGCAGGGGGTTCTAACACTGAAGCTTTCTTT.

This clone occurred a few times. This chain uses TRBV6-5 with TRBJ1-2, with D possibly TRBD1 on 5 matching bases. This CDR3 has 11 residues. The ends were cut back, 7 bases at V and 7 bases at J, with 10 bases in the middle. Germline assignment: CDR1 MNHEY and CDR2 SVGAGI. The CDR3 DNA sequence: TGTGCCAGCATCGCGGGGGGTGGCTACACCTTC. Residues: CASIAGGGYTF.